This T cell receptor beta chain appears in the sequencing data of a study of blood T cell repertoires in COVID-19. Sequencing was performed with immunoSEQ multiplex PCR; in TCRdb, only in-frame clones are kept and a portion is missing. The sample shows 300,000 or so clones, roughly 90% of them seen only once. V gave up 3 bases and J gave up 7 bases; unmatched junction bases: 6. In germline, CDR1 is SEHNR, CDR2 FQNEAQ (reference sequence). The CDR3 totals 13 residues. This clonotype was obtained from a man younger than 35 who had recovered from COVID-19. The sequencing sample was made of peripheral blood. The chain employs TRBV7-9 and TRBJ2-7; TRBD2 matches 7 bases. CDR3 sequence reads: CASSLGREQEQYF. Written as DNA, the CDR3 is TGTGCCAGCAGCTTGGGGCGGGAGCAGGAGCAGTACTTC.